This T cell receptor beta chain was profiled in a study of beta chain features in type 1 diabetes. V lost 2 bases, J lost 8 bases, and 9 bases lay in between. The CDR3 has 12 residues. Germline V gene lookup returns CDR1 MGHDK and CDR2 SYGVNS. This clone appeared a few times. Sequenced material consisted of expressed TCRB transcripts (all of the isolated RNA was reverse transcribed). Profiled with immunoSEQ multiplex PCR; TCRdb holds only in-frame clones, not every one. The sample lists around 320,000 clones, approximately 14% occurring once. The origin of this receptor is a young man in good health. Input material: central memory CD4+ T cells from blood. The chain combines TRBV25-1 with TRBJ1-2; D not certain. CDR3: CASSESALGYTF. The CDR3 region has the DNA TGTGCCAGCAGTGAAAGTGCACTCGGCTACACCTTC.